The T cell receptor (beta chain) under discussion was sequenced for a study of Graves' ophthalmopathy and Graves' hyperthyroidism. Study-level points and caveats: The model's ophthalmopathy progression predictions had approximately 65% sensitivity and 72.22% specificity.

J lost 3 bases, V lost 4 bases, and 8 bases had no gene match. Germline CDR1 and CDR2: SGDLS and YYNGEE. The CDR3 loop spans 15 amino acids. Amplification of the TCR beta CDR3 regions used RNA transcripts (as template). The first-round RT-PCR employed HTBI primers together with the Qiagen OneStep RT-PCR kit. A multiplex PCR was then performed as the second round. One entry per CDR3 protein, called by TCRdb with MiXCR from the multiplex PCR reads. The sample includes 300,000 to 400,000 distinct CDR3 sequences, roughly 15% of them seen just once. At least ten counts were recorded for this clonotype. Its antigen is as yet unknown.

V is TRBV9 and J is TRBJ2-7, with 9 bases lining up with TRBD1. Sequences were obtained from peripheral blood. The sequence derives from an adult man with Graves' ophthalmopathy. CDR3 loop: CASSPRTGEGYEQYF. The CDR3 nucleotides read TGTGCCAGCAGCCCCCGGACAGGGGAAGGCTACGAGCAGTACTTC.